One sample yielded the 15 T cell receptor beta chains listed below, sequenced in a study of blood T cell repertoires in COVID-19. Sequencing used immunoSEQ multiplex PCR; TCRdb keeps in-frame clones, though not all of them. The sample has about 27,000 clones, about 90% seen once. The sequenced material came from peripheral blood. These receptors all stem from a human donor in a cohort sampled during active COVID-19.

The chain links TRBV5-6 to TRBJ1-2; unclear D gene. The V gene's germline CDR1 is SGHDT and CDR2 YYEEEE. The CDR3 totals 13 residues. The ends were cut back, 2 bases at V and 7 bases at J, with 12 bases in the middle. CDR3 in amino acids: CASSFGLEGGYTF. DNA for the CDR3: TGTGCCAGCAGCTTCGGACTGGAGGGTGGCTACACCTTC.

The chain uses TRBV13 and TRBJ1-2; TRBD1 might be the D (6 bases). The CDR3 is made up of 14 amino acids. In germline, CDR1 is PRHDT, CDR2 FYEKMQ (reference sequence). Deletions cut 1 base from V and 4 bases from J, with 10 bases between. This CDR3 is CASSLDRAAYGYTF. The DNA of the CDR3 is TGTGCCAGCAGCTTAGACAGGGCGGCCTATGGCTACACCTTC.

As DNA, the CDR3 is TGTGCCAGCAGCGTGGACAGGGGCAATGAAAAACTGTTTTTT. This sequence encodes CASSVDRGNEKLFF. J is TRBJ1-4 and V is TRBV9, with TRBD1 matching 9 bases. Germline V lookup: CDR1 SGDLS, CDR2 YYNGEE. The V segment lost 2 bases and the J segment 5 bases; nucleotides outside the gene matches: 1. The length of the CDR3 is 14 residues. The full variable domain, with the rest looked up from reference TRBV9 and TRBJ1-4, is DSGVTQTPKHLITATGQRVTLRCSPRSGDLSVYWYQQSLDQGLQFLIQYYNGEERAKGNILERFSAQQFPDLHSELNLSSLELGDSALYFCASSVDRGNEKLFFGSGTQLSVL.

The chain links TRBV7-9 to TRBJ1-6; D possibly corresponds to TRBD1 (6 bases). The CDR3 contains 15 residues. CDR1 and CDR2 (germline): SEHNR, FQNEAQ (reference sequence). Deletions cut 5 bases from V and 8 bases from J, with 16 bases between. The CDR3 nucleotides read TGTGCCAGCAGCCCAAACAGGGTACGGGATTCACCCCTCCACTTT. This encodes CASSPNRVRDSPLHF.

The V call is TRBV14, the J call TRBJ2-5; tentative D call: TRBD1 (6 bases). Germline loops: CDR1 SGHDN, CDR2 FVKESK. The CDR3 totals 14 residues. Trimming removed 2 bases from V and 5 bases from J, with 12 bases in between. As DNA, the CDR3 is TGTGCCAGCAGCCAAAGGATAACAGGGGAGACCCAGTACTTC. Its protein product is CASSQRITGETQYF.

V gene TRBV28 combines with J gene TRBJ1-2; 8 bases line up with TRBD1. Germline lookup yields CDR1 MDHEN and CDR2 SYDVKM. The CDR3 consists of 14 residues. V was clipped by 4 bases and J by 4 bases; unmatched bases: 5. The CDR3 DNA follows: TGTGCCAGCAGTTCGACAGGGGTTACCTATGGCTACACCTTC. This gives the protein CASSSTGVTYGYTF.

CDR3: CASSPFSLGQGDTGELFF. The CDR3 DNA sequence: TGTGCCAGCAGCCCATTTTCGTTAGGGCAGGGGGACACCGGGGAGCTGTTTTTT. The J gene is TRBJ2-2, the V gene TRBV14; 7 nucleotides align to TRBD1. Germline trimming cut 4 bases from V and 3 bases from J; bases unmatched to any gene: 14. Germline V lookup: CDR1 SGHDN, CDR2 FVKESK. This CDR3 is 18 amino acids long.

The chain employs TRBV6-4 and TRBJ2-3, with a possible D match to TRBD1 (6 bases). The CDR3 covers 18 residues. Trimming took 1 base from V and 3 from J, leaving 20 bases between them. From germline, CDR1 is MRHNA and CDR2 SNTAGT. The CDR3 reads CASSDLPGTLVGTDTQYF. The CDR3 DNA is TGTGCCAGCAGTGACTTACCCGGGACACTGGTTGGTACAGATACGCAGTATTTT.

The chain uses TRBV5-1 and TRBJ2-1; 7 bases line up with TRBD2. The CDR3 contains 15 residues. CDR1 is SGHRS, CDR2 YFSETQ, per germline. V lost 4 bases and J lost 3; bases outside the gene matches: 7. The CDR3, as DNA: TGCGCCAGCAGCATTAGCGGGCAGAGCTACAATGAGCAGTTCTTC. This translates into CASSISGQSYNEQFF.

The chain uses TRBV7-9 and TRBJ2-5; the match to TRBD2 covers 11 bases. The CDR3 has 18 residues. With V trimmed by 5 bases and J by 5 bases, 16 bases remained unmatched. In germline, CDR1 is SEHNR, CDR2 FQNEAQ (reference sequence). The CDR3 nucleotides are TGTGCCAGCAGCACCATAGCGGGGGGGCCTCCCCCTTTGGAGACCCAGTACTTC. Amino acids: CASSTIAGGPPPLETQYF.

The V call is TRBV6-5, the J call TRBJ1-5; 11 positions match TRBD1. The length of the CDR3 is 15 residues. Germline V lookup: CDR1 MNHEY, CDR2 SVGAGI. V shed 6 bases, J shed 6 bases, and the junction held 7 bases outside the gene matches. CDR3 sequence reads: CASSLGQGAGQPQHF. For the CDR3, the DNA is TGTGCCAGCAGCCTAGGACAGGGGGCTGGTCAGCCCCAGCATTTT.

The V call is TRBV12-3 or TRBV12-4, the J call TRBJ1-5; no definite D call. The CDR3 contains 13 residues. Trimming cost V 1 base and J 6 bases, with 7 bases left between them. The CDR3 coding sequence is TGTGCCAGCAGTTTAGGAGGGTTTCAGCCCCAGCATTTT. Translation gives CASSLGGFQPQHF.

The CDR3 coding sequence is TGTGCCAGCAGCCCACGACTAGCGGTGGGGACAGATACGCAGTATTTT. Its protein is CASSPRLAVGTDTQYF. This chain links TRBV7-2 with TRBJ2-3; 9 bases are a match to TRBD2. This CDR3 has 16 amino acids. Germline CDR1 and CDR2: SGHTA and FQGNSA. V was clipped by 5 bases and J by 3 bases; unmatched bases: 9.

The gene calls are TRBV6-6 and TRBJ1-4; D is uncertain. This CDR3 spans 16 amino acids. V lost 7 bases, J lost 7 bases, and 22 bases lay in between. Germline-derived CDR1 and CDR2 are MNHNY and SVGAGI (reference sequence). CDR3 in amino acids: CASTPDRVSGGEKLFF. The CDR3 DNA is TGTGCCAGCACGCCGGACCGCGTCTCGGGAGGTGAAAAACTGTTTTTT.

J is TRBJ1-1 and V is TRBV11-2, with 7 positions matching TRBD1. V lost 0 bases to trimming and J lost 0 bases; unmatched junction nucleotides: 7. This CDR3 has 17 amino acids. Germline values: CDR1 SGHAT, CDR2 FQNNGV. The chain's CDR3 is CASSLDNRQGLNTEAFF. In DNA form, the CDR3 reads TGTGCCAGCAGCTTAGACAATCGACAGGGTTTGAACACTGAAGCTTTCTTT. Full variable domain (outside the CDR3, taken from reference TRBV11-2 and TRBJ1-1): EAGVAQSPRYKIIEKRQSVAFWCNPISGHATLYWYQQILGQGPKLLIQFQNNGVVDDSQLPKDRFSAERLKGVDSTLKIQPAKLEDSAVYLCASSLDNRQGLNTEAFFGQGTRLTVV.